This TCR beta chain was documented in a study of tumor-infiltrating lymphocytes in primary liver carcinoma. For the study at large: Each of the growths was stage T1-T3 N0M0, extending roughly 4.2 to 11 cm across. Findings and limits, study-wide: Only around 7-25% of top clones occurred in all five tumor regions.

Constant-region priming of around 490 ng total RNA yielded TCR beta cDNA. Libraries for TCR beta were built through three nested multiplex PCR rounds, which together made up a slightly modified ARM-PCR procedure. A C-beta reverse primer and TRBV1-TRBV30 forward primers served in each of the first two PCR rounds, at approximately 10 cycles apiece. A single record per CDR3 protein comes from TCRdb applying MiXCR to the multiplex PCR reads. The repertoire consists of 90,000 to 110,000 distinct CDR3 sequences, with roughly 80% occurring once and the leading ten covering more than 15%. A note on this clonotype: As yet, its antigen is unknown.

Co-extraction yielded RNA and DNA from about 20-30 mg of unsorted bulk tissue. Five separate regions per tumor were sampled. Every tumor specimen contained over 85% viable tumor cells. Germline-derived CDR1 and CDR2 are ENHRY and SYGVKD. The junction had 23 bases not matched to a gene; V was cut back by 4 bases and J by 15 bases. The CDR3 is 17 amino acids. Sequenced: liver tumor tissue from sampling region 3. This sample's subset: tumor region T3, left-lateral pole. The receptor's source is a man in his forties with primary liver carcinoma and hepatitis B virus infection. The rearrangement joins TRBV10-3 to TRBJ2-3; TRBD2 aligns across 9 bases. The CDR3 sequence: CAISGGLAGVWADTYYF. The CDR3 DNA sequence: TGTGCCATCAGTGGGGGGTTAGCGGGAGTTTGGGCAGATACGTATTATTTT.